The source of this TCR beta chain is a study of OX40 agonist ivuxolimab in advanced cancers. Study-wide background: Partial responses were achieved by three patients: one hepatocellular carcinoma, two cutaneous melanoma.

The protocol was immunoSEQ multiplex PCR, while the TCRdb copy is restricted to in-frame clones and leaves out a portion. This sample yields under 70,000 clones, of which 65% to 85% are seen a single time; nearly 4.5% belongs to the top ten. CDR3 size: 13 residues. Trimming cost V 3 bases and J 6 bases, with 11 bases left between them. The V gene's germline CDR1 is SQVTM and CDR2 ANQGSEA. This material consisted of CD4+ or CD8+ T cells sorted from blood, taken in a trial of the OX40 agonist ivuxolimab. This chain uses TRBV29-1 with TRBJ2-2, with D possibly matching TRBD1 (7 bases). This sequence originates from an adult with an advanced solid tumor such as melanoma, head and neck, liver or kidney cancer. The CDR3 loop reads CSVDRGVPGELFF. DNA for the CDR3: TGCAGCGTTGACAGGGGGGTCCCCGGGGAGCTGTTTTTT.